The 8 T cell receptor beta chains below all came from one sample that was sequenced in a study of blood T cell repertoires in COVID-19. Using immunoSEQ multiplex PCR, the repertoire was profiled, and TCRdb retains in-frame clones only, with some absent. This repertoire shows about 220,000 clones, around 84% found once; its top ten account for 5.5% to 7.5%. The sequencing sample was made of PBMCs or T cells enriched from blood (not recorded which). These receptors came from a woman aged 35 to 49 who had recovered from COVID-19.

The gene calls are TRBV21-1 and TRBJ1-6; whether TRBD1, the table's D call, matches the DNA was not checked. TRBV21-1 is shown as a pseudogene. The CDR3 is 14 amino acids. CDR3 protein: CAPVPEGGRRALHF. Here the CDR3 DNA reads TGTGCCCCTGTGCCCGAAGGGGGAAGGCGGGCCCTCCACTTT.

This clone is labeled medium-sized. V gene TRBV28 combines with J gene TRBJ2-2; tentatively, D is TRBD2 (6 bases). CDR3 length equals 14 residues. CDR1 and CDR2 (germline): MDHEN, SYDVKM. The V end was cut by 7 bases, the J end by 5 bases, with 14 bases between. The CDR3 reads CASTLELATGELFF. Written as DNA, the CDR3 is TGTGCCAGCACCTTGGAACTAGCAACCGGGGAGCTGTTTTTT.

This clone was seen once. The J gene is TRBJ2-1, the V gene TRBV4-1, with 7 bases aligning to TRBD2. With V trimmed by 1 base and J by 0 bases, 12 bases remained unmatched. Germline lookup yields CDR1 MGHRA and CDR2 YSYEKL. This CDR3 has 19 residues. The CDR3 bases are TGCGCCAGCAGCCAAGGTTTCGGGGGGTATTACAGCTCCTACAATGAGCAGTTCTTC. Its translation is CASSQGFGGYYSSYNEQFF.

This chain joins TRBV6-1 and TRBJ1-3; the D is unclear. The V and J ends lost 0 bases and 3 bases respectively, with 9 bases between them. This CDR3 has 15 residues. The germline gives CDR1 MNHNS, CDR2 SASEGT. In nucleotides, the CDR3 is TGTGCCAGCAGTGAAGCCGTACGGGGTGGAAACACCATATATTTT. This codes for CASSEAVRGGNTIYF.

DNA of the CDR3: TGTGCCAGCAGCGTAGCTTCCCGACTAGAGGTCTATGAGCAGTTCTTC. Residues: CASSVASRLEVYEQFF. The J gene is TRBJ2-1, the V gene TRBV9, with D possibly matching TRBD2 (6 bases). V dropped 0 bases and J dropped 8 bases, with 18 bases sitting between them. The CDR3 covers 16 residues. Germline V lookup: CDR1 SGDLS, CDR2 YYNGEE.

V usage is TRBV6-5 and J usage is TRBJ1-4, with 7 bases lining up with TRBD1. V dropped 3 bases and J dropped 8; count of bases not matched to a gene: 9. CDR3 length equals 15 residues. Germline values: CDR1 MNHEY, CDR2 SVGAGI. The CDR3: CASSYTGQRVEKLFF. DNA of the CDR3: TGTGCCAGCAGTTATACGGGACAGCGCGTGGAAAAACTGTTTTTT.

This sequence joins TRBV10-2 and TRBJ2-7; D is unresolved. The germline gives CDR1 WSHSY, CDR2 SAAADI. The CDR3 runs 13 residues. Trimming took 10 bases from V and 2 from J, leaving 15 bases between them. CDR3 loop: CATSRQQAYEQYF. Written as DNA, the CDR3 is TGCGCCACCTCCCGGCAGCAGGCCTACGAGCAGTACTTC.

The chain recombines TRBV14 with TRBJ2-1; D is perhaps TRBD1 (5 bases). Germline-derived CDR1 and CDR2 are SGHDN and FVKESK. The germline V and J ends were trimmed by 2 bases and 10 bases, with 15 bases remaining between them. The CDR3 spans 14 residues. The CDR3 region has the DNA TGTGCCAGCAGCCAACAGGGCCGTAATCGAGAGCAGTTCTTC. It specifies CASSQQGRNREQFF.